These T cell receptor beta chains were read from a single sample in a study of cytomegalovirus exposure and HLA in healthy donors. Only in-frame clones appear in the TCRdb table, and some are missing; sequencing was by immunoSEQ multiplex PCR. The table has about 150,000 clones, around 80% seen once. Sequenced material: PBMCs. All receptors derive from a woman in her twenties or thirties in good health and CMV-seropositive. The CDR3 runs from the conserved cysteine through the conserved F or W. The D gene is left open where the match is weak. Not every row has a clone size; where given, it reads once, few, many or a size class.

size	J	D	length	V	DNA	CDR3
once	TRBJ2-3	TRBD2	14	TRBV6-5	TGTGCCAGCAGGCCCGGGAGGAGCGGAGATACGCAGTATTTT	CASRPGRSGDTQYF
once	TRBJ2-2	TRBD2	16	TRBV5-1	TGCGCCAGCAGCTTGGTAGCGGGAGACGGCACCGGGGAGCTGTTTTTT	CASSLVAGDGTGELFF
.	TRBJ2-5	TRBD2	17	TRBV19	TGTGCCAGTAGTATGACACTAGCGGGAACATATGGAGAGACCCAGTACTTC	CASSMTLAGTYGETQYF
.	TRBJ2-5	TRBD2	15	TRBV11-3	TGTGCCAGCAGCCCCCGTAGCGGGAGTGTAGAGACCCAGTACTTC	CASSPRSGSVETQYF
few	TRBJ2-1	TRBD2	15	TRBV11-2	TGTGCCAGCAGCTCGGGACTAGCGGTCTACAATGAGCAGTTCTTC	CASSSGLAVYNEQFF
.	TRBJ2-5	.	15	TRBV15	TGTGCCACCAGCAGAGATCCGGACATTAAAGAGACCCAGTACTTC	CATSRDPDIKETQYF
.	TRBJ2-7	.	11	TRBV20-1	TGCAGTGCTAGCAGAGGGGGCGAGCAGTACTTC	CSASRGGEQYF
.	TRBJ1-1	TRBD1	15	TRBV28	TGTGCCAGCAGTTCAGCGGGACAGGGGAAAACTGAAGCTTTCTTT	CASSSAGQGKTEAFF
.	TRBJ2-1	TRBD1	14	TRBV7-9	TGTGCCAGCACCGGGGACAGGGGCCTCAATGAGCAGTTCTTC	CASTGDRGLNEQFF
.	TRBJ2-5	.	14	TRBV5-1	TGCGCCAGCAGCTTGGGGCAGGGGCGAGAGACCCAGTACTTC	CASSLGQGRETQYF
.	TRBJ2-1	TRBD2	16	TRBV6-1	TGTGCCAGCAGTGCCATACCGGGGGGCTCCTACAATGAGCAGTTCTTC	CASSAIPGGSYNEQFF
once	TRBJ2-1	.	14	TRBV19	TGTGCCAGTAGTATACAGGGCGACGACAATGAGCAGTTCTTC	CASSIQGDDNEQFF
.	TRBJ2-1	TRBD1	18	TRBV7-3	TGTGCCAGCAGCTTAATGGCCTCTGGGACAGGGGGATACAATGAGCAGTTCTTC	CASSLMASGTGGYNEQFF
.	TRBJ1-4	TRBD1	16	TRBV7-2	TGTGCCAGCAGCTTATCAGGGGGCACAACTAATGAAAAACTGTTTTTT	CASSLSGGTTNEKLFF
.	TRBJ2-4	TRBD1	14	TRBV5-6	TGTGCCAGCAGCTCAGGACAGGGAGCTGACATTCAGTACTTC	CASSSGQGADIQYF
few	TRBJ2-1	TRBD1	16	TRBV4-1	TGCGCCAGCAGCCAAGAATCAGGGGGCGGAAACAATGAGCAGTTCTTC	CASSQESGGGNNEQFF
.	TRBJ1-2	TRBD1	13	TRBV27	TGTGCCAGCAGTTTGTCGACAGGGAACGGCTACACCTTC	CASSLSTGNGYTF
.	TRBJ1-3	.	16	TRBV7-6	TGTGCCAGCAGCTTAGCGGCTTCAGGGTCTGGAAACACCATATATTTT	CASSLAASGSGNTIYF
.	TRBJ1-1	.	15	TRBV27	TGTGCCAGCAGTCCTGGGACAACCCCTAACACTGAAGCTTTCTTT	CASSPGTTPNTEAFF
.	TRBJ2-7	TRBD1	18	TRBV7-2	TGTGCCAGCAGCTTAGCGCTCGTGGGCTGGACAGGGAAATACGAGCAGTACTTC	CASSLALVGWTGKYEQYF
.	TRBJ1-2	.	12	TRBV5-1	TGCGCCAGCAGCTTCGGGGAGTATGGCTACACCTTC	CASSFGEYGYTF
once	TRBJ2-4	TRBD1	13	TRBV5-1	TGCGCCAGCAGCTTGGGACAGGGTGACATTCAGTACTTC	CASSLGQGDIQYF
.	TRBJ1-5	.	14	TRBV27	TGTGCCAGCAGTCCAAGACAGGCCAATCAGCCCCAGCATTTT	CASSPRQANQPQHF
.	TRBJ1-4	.	15	TRBV7-6	TGTGCCAGCAGCTTAGAGGCAGGGCCTAATGAAAAACTGTTTTTT	CASSLEAGPNEKLFF
once	TRBJ1-5	.	15	TRBV4-2	TGTGCCAGCAGCCAAGATGGCAGGGAGGATCAGCCCCAGCATTTT	CASSQDGREDQPQHF
.	TRBJ2-5	.	15	TRBV5-5	TGTGCCAGCAGCTTGAACGCAGGATTGCAGGAGACCCAGTACTTC	CASSLNAGLQETQYF
.	TRBJ1-4	.	17	TRBV27	TGTGCCAGCAGTTTATCGGGGGGGGCTGCAACTAATGAAAAACTGTTTTTT	CASSLSGGAATNEKLFF
.	TRBJ1-5	.	15	TRBV11-2	TGTGCCAGCAGCTCCATGGACAGCCTCAATCAGCCCCAGCATTTT	CASSSMDSLNQPQHF
.	TRBJ1-2	.	15	TRBV27	TGTGCCAGCAGTCTAGGGCGGGGGCGCCTGGATGGCTACACCTTC	CASSLGRGRLDGYTF
many	TRBJ1-2	TRBD1	13	TRBV7-2	TGTGCCAGCAGCTTACCGACAGGGAATGGCTACACCTTC	CASSLPTGNGYTF
.	TRBJ1-5	TRBD1	17	TRBV5-8	TGTGCCAGCAGCTTGGTCCCCGCGACAGGGCCGAATCAGCCCCAGCATTTT	CASSLVPATGPNQPQHF
few	TRBJ2-2	.	14	TRBV6-4	TGTGCCAGCAGTTGGGGCGGAGACACCGGGGAGCTGTTTTTT	CASSWGGDTGELFF
few	TRBJ2-3	.	14	TRBV18	TGTGCCAGCTCACCCGGACTGATAACAGATACGCAGTATTTT	CASSPGLITDTQYF
.	TRBJ2-3	TRBD2	15	TRBV19	TGTGCCAGTAGTGTGACTAGCGGGGGTACAGATACGCAGTATTTT	CASSVTSGGTDTQYF